This T cell receptor beta chain was captured by sequencing in a study of cytomegalovirus exposure and HLA in healthy donors. Notes on the study in general: There were around 160 TCR beta chains listed as cytomegalovirus-associated. Later findings reportedly placed an Asian-associated ancestry cluster below the roughly 700-donor mean for N-insertions.

Details on this clone: The antigen is not known.

Germline CDR1 SGDLS, CDR2 YYNGEE. The ends were cut back, 1 base at V and 4 bases at J, with 30 bases in the middle. This CDR3 has 21 amino acids. Primers: 60 Vbeta forward and 13 Jbeta reverse. Profiled with immunoSEQ multiplex PCR; TCRdb holds only in-frame clones, not every one. The top ten hold about 2% of the sample, which has 150,000 to 200,000 clones, 79% seen once. The receptor comes from a woman aged 50 to 60 in good health and CMV-seronegative. Material: PBMCs. The rearrangement uses TRBV9 and TRBJ2-1; the D gene is possibly TRBD2 (7 bases). In DNA, the CDR3 is TGTGCCAGCAGCGTAACATGGGTGGAGGGGGGGCCCGGGGTTCTGTACAATGAGCAGTTCTTC. Protein product: CASSVTWVEGGPGVLYNEQFF.